The present T cell receptor (beta chain) was sequenced within a study of T cells in Graves' hyperthyroidism and ophthalmopathy. Overall study context: Peripheral blood samples were taken at initial diagnosis, prior to any treatment.

The diagnoses drew upon clinical symptoms, serum thyroxine and TRAb, thyroid ultrasound and orbital computed tomography. This sample holds PBMCs from roughly 10 ml fresh peripheral blood. This clonotype has a count of ten or more. Using RNA transcripts as the source, TCR beta CDR3 regions were amplified. TCR CDR3 underwent first-round RT-PCR with the HTBI primer set. Each CDR3 protein gets one entry after TCRdb re-called the multiplex PCR reads with MiXCR. The table includes 250,000 or so distinct CDR3 sequences, about a sixth detected once. The sequence was collected from a woman aged 18-29 years with Graves' ophthalmopathy. The sequenced material came from blood.

CDR3: CASSLSLGTGKGPNEQYF. The CDR3 DNA reads as TGTGCCAGCAGTTTATCGCTCGGGACAGGGAAGGGCCCTAACGAGCAGTACTTC. The chain uses TRBV12-3 or TRBV12-4 and TRBJ2-7; 9 bases align to TRBD1. The CDR3 runs to 18 residues. With 2 bases clipped from V and 5 bases from J, the junction kept 16 bases outside the gene matches.